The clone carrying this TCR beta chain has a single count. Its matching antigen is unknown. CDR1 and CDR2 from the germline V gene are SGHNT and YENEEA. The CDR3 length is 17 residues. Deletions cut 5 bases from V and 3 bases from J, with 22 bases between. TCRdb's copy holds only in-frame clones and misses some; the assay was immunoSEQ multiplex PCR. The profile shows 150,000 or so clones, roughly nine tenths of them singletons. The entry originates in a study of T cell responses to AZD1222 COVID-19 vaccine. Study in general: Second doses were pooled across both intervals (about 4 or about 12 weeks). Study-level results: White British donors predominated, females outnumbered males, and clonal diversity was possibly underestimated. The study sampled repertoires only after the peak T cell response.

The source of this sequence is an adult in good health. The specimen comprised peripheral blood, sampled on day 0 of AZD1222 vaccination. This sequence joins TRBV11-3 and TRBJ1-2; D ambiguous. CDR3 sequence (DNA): TGTGCCAGCAGCGCAACGGATTCGATCGGGCTCGACTATGGCTACACCTTC. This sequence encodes CASSATDSIGLDYGYTF.